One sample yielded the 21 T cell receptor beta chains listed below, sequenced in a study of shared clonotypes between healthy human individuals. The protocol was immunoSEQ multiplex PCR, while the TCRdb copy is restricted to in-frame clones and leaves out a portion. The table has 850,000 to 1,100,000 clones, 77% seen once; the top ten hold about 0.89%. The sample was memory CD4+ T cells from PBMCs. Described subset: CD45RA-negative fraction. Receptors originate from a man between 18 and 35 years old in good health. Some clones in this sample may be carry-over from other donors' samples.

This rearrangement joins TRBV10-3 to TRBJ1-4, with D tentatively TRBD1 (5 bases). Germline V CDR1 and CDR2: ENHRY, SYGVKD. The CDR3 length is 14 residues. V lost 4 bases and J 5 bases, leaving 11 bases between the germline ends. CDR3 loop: CAISAGTGNEKLFF. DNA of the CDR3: TGTGCCATCAGTGCAGGGACGGGGAATGAAAAACTGTTTTTT.

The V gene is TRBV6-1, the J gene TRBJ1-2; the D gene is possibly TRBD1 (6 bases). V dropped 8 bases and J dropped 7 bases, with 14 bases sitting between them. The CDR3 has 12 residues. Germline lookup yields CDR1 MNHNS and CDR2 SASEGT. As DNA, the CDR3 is TGTGCCAGCTCCAGGGGTCGGGGTGGCTACACCTTC. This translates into CASSRGRGGYTF.

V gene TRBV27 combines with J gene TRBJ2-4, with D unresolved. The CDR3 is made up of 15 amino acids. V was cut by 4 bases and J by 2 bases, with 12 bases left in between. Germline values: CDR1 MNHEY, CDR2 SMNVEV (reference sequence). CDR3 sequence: CASSYVGSTKNIQYF. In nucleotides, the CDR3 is TGTGCCAGCAGTTACGTTGGTTCGACCAAAAACATTCAGTACTTC.

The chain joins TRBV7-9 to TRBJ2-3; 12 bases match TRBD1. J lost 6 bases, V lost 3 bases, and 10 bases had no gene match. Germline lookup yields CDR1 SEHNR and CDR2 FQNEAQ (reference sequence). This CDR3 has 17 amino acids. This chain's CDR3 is CASSFTGTGGVGDTQYF. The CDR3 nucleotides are TGTGCCAGCAGCTTCACCGGGACAGGGGGCGTGGGGGATACGCAGTATTTT.

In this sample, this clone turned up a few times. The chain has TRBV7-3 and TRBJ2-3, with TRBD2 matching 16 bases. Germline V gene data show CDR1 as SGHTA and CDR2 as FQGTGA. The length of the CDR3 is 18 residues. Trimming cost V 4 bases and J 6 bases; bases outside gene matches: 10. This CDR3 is CASSSGLAGGPGGDTQYF. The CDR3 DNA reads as TGTGCCAGCAGCTCGGGACTAGCGGGAGGGCCCGGTGGGGATACGCAGTATTTT. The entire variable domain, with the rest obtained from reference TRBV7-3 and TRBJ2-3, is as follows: GAGVSQTPSNKVTEKGKYVELRCDPISGHTALYWYRQSLGQGPEFLIYFQGTGAADDSGLPNDRFFAVRPEGSVSTLKIQRTERGDSAVYLCASSSGLAGGPGGDTQYFGPGTRLTVL.

Here the CDR3 DNA reads TGTGCTAGTGGTTTGGTAATAGGGACTAGCGGGAGGGATGAGCAGTTCTTC. It codes for CASGLVIGTSGRDEQFF. The V call is TRBV12-5, the J call TRBJ2-1; 16 nucleotides match TRBD2. The CDR3 has 17 amino acids. V shed 0 bases and J 8 bases; nucleotides not matched to a gene: 4. The V gene's germline CDR1 is LGHNT and CDR2 FRNRAP.

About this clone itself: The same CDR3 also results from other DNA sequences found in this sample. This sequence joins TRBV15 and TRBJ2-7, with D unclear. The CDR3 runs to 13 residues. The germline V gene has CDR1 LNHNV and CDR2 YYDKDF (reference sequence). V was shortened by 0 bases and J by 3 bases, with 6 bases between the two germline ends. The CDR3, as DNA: TGTGCCACCAGCAGAGATGGCAGCTACGAGCAGTACTTC. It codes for CATSRDGSYEQYF.

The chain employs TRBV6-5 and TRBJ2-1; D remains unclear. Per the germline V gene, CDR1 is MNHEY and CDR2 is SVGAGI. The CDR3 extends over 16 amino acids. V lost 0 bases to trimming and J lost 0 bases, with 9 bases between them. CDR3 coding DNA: TGTGCCAGCAGTTACTCCGCTATGAGCTCCTACAATGAGCAGTTCTTC. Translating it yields CASSYSAMSSYNEQFF.

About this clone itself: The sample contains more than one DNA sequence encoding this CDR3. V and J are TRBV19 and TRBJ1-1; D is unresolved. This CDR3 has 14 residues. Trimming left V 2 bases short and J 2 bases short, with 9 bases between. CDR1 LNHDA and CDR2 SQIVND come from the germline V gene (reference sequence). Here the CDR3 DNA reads TGTGCCAGTAGTATACTAGGCCGAAACACTGAAGCTTTCTTT. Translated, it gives CASSILGRNTEAFF.

Written as DNA, the CDR3 is TGTGCCAGCAGTTACTCGAGGCCAGGTTCGGAGACCCAGTACTTC. It yields the protein CASSYSRPGSETQYF. This sequence joins TRBV6-6 and TRBJ2-5; the D is unclear. Germline CDR1 reads MNHNY; CDR2 reads SVGAGI (reference sequence). This CDR3 contains 15 residues. V was pared by 0 bases and J by 5 bases, with 13 bases between.

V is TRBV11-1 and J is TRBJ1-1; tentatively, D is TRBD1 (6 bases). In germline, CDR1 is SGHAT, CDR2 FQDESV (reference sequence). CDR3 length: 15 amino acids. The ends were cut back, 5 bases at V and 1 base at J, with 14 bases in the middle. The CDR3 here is CASSMEGGWNTEAFF. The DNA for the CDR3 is TGTGCCAGCAGCATGGAGGGGGGTTGGAACACTGAAGCTTTCTTT.

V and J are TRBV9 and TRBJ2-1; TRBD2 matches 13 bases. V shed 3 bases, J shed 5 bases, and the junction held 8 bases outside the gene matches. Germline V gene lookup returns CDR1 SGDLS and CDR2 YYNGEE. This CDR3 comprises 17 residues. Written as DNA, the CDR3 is TGTGCCAGCAGCGCCCGACTAGCGGGAGGCTTGGACAATGAGCAGTTCTTC. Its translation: CASSARLAGGLDNEQFF.

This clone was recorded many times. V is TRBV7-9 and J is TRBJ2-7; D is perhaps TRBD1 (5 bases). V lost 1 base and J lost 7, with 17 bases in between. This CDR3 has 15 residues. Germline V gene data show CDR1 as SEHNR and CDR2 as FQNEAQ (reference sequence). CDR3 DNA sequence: TGTGCCAGCAGCTTAGTCGGCAGGGCCAATGAGGAGCAGTACTTC. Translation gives CASSLVGRANEEQYF.

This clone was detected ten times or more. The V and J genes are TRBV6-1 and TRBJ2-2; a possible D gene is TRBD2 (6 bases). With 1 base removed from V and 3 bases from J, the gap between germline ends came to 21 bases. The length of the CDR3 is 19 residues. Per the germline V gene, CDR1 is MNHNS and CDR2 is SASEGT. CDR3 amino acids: CASSEGPPKDYADTGELFF. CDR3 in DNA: TGTGCCAGCAGTGAAGGACCACCAAAGGACTACGCCGACACCGGGGAGCTGTTTTTT.

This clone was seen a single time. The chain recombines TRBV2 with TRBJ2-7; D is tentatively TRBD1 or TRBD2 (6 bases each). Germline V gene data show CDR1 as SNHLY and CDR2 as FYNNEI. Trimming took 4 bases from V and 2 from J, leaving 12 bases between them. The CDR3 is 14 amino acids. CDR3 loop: CASSARGDTYEQYF. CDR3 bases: TGTGCCAGCAGTGCAAGGGGGGACACCTACGAGCAGTACTTC.

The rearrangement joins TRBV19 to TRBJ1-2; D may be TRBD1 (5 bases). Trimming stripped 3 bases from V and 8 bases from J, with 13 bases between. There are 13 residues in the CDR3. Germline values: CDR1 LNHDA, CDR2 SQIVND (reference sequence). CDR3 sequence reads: CASSIGGTKGYTF. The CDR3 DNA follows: TGTGCCAGTAGTATCGGGGGGACGAAGGGCTACACCTTC. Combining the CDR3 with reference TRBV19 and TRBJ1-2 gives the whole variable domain DGGITQSPKYLFRKEGQNVTLSCEQNLNHDAMYWYRQDPGQGLRLIYYSQIVNDFQKGDIAEGYSVSREKKESFPLTVTSAQKNPTAFYLCASSIGGTKGYTFGSGTRLTVV.

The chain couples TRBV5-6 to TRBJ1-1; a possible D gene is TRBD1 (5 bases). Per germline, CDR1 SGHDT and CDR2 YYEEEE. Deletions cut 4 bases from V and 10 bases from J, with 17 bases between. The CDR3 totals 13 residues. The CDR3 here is CASSLWGSTGAFF. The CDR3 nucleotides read TGTGCCAGCAGCCTGTGGGGGTCGACGGGAGCTTTCTTT. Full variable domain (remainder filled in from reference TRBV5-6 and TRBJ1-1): DAGVTQSPTHLIKTRGQQVTLRCSPKSGHDTVSWYQQALGQGPQFIFQYYEEEERQRGNFPDRFSGHQFPNYSSELNVNALLLGDSALYLCASSLWGSTGAFFGQGTRLTVV.

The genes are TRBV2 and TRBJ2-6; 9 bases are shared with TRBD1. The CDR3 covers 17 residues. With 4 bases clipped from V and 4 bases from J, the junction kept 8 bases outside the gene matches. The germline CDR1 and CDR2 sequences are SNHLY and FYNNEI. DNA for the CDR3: TGTGCCAGCAGTGGAGGACAGGGGTTGGGCGGGGCCAACGTCCTGACTTTC. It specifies CASSGGQGLGGANVLTF.

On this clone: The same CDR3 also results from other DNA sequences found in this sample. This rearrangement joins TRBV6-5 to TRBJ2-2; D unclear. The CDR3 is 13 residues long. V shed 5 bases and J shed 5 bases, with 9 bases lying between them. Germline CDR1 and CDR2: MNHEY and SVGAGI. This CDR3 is CASSPIGTGELFF. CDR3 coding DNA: TGTGCCAGCAGTCCTATAGGGACCGGGGAGCTGTTTTTT.

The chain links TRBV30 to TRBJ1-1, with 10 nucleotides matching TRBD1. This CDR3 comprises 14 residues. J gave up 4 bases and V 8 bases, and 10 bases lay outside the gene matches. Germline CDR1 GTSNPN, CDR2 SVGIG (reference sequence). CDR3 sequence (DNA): TGTGCCCTCAGCCGGGACAGGGGTTTCACTGAAGCTTTCTTT. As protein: CALSRDRGFTEAFF. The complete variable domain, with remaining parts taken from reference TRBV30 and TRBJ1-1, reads SQTIHQWPATLVQPVGSPLSLECTVEGTSNPNLYWYRQAAGRGLQLLFYSVGIGQISSEVPQNLSASRPQDRQFILSSKKLLLSDSGFYLCALSRDRGFTEAFFGQGTRLTVV.

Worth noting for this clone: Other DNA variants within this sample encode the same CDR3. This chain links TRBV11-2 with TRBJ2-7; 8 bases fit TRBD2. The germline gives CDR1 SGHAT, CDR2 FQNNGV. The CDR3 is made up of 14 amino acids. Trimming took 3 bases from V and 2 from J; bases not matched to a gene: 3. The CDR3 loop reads CASSFSGTTYEQYF. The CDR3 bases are TGTGCCAGCAGCTTTAGCGGGACCACCTACGAGCAGTACTTC. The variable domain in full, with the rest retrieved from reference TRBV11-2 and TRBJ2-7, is EAGVAQSPRYKIIEKRQSVAFWCNPISGHATLYWYQQILGQGPKLLIQFQNNGVVDDSQLPKDRFSAERLKGVDSTLKIQPAKLEDSAVYLCASSFSGTTYEQYFGPGTRLTVT.